This is a list of T cell receptor beta chains from one sample in a study of identical twins. TCRdb re-derived calls from the 5' RACE reads in MiXCR, one entry per CDR3 protein. The data contain over 200,000 distinct CDR3 sequences, less than 10% of them singletons. Sequencing was done on a sample of memory (CD45RO+) T cells sorted from blood. These receptors originate from a woman under 30 in good health. Each CDR3 is given with its conserved first and last residue. D genes are given only for firm matches. A clone size is listed for some rows: how often the clone was seen (once, few, many), or a class if it is expanded.

D	length	V	size	J	DNA	CDR3
-	12	TRBV20-1	few	TRBJ2-3	TGCAGTGCTAGAAGTGGCACAGATACGCAGTATTTT	CSARSGTDTQYF
TRBD2	14	TRBV7-9	-	TRBJ2-5	TGTGCCAGCAGCTTGACTAGCGGGACAGAGACCCAGTACTTC	CASSLTSGTETQYF
-	14	TRBV2	-	TRBJ1-6	TGTGCCAGCAGTGAAGCGGGGGGGCGTTCACCCCTCCACTTT	CASSEAGGRSPLHF
-	14	TRBV30	-	TRBJ1-1	TGTGCCTGGAGTGTCGGCCAGGTCAACACTGAAGCTTTCTTT	CAWSVGQVNTEAFF
TRBD2	14	TRBV12-3/TRBV12-4	few	TRBJ2-7	TGTGCCAGCAGGCTAGCTAGCGGGAGACACGAGCAGTACTTC	CASRLASGRHEQYF
TRBD2	15	TRBV19	-	TRBJ2-7	TGTGCCAGTAGTATATCCCGCGGGAGGGCCTACGAGCAGTACTTC	CASSISRGRAYEQYF
TRBD2	17	TRBV18	-	TRBJ2-5	TGTGCCAGCTCAAACCCCAGGACTAGCGGGGGAGAAGAGACCCAGTACTTC	CASSNPRTSGGEETQYF
TRBD2	15	TRBV7-2	few	TRBJ2-5	TGTGCCAGCAGCTTAAGTAGCGGGAGCTCGGAGACCCAGTACTTC	CASSLSSGSSETQYF
-	14	TRBV6-1	-	TRBJ2-2	TGTGCCAGCATTGTCCCGAGGGCCACCGGGGAGCTGTTTTTT	CASIVPRATGELFF
-	17	TRBV6-5	few	TRBJ1-2	TGTGCCAGCAGTTATACGGGACACTCATCAGCTAACTATGGCTACACCTTC	CASSYTGHSSANYGYTF
-	16	TRBV18	few	TRBJ2-4	TGTGCCAGCTCACCACCGGGGAACCTAGCCAAAAACATTCAGTACTTC	CASSPPGNLAKNIQYF
TRBD2	15	TRBV29-1	many	TRBJ2-7	TGCAGCGTTGAACTTGCTAGCGGTTTGTCCTACGAGCAGTACTTC	CSVELASGLSYEQYF
-	13	TRBV5-1	-	TRBJ2-7	TGCGCCAGCAGCTTGGGGACACCCTACGAGCAGTACTTC	CASSLGTPYEQYF
TRBD1	12	TRBV23-1	few	TRBJ1-2	TGCGCCAGCAGTCAGACGGCGACAGGGGAGCTCTTC	CASSQTATGELF
TRBD1	16	TRBV12-3/TRBV12-4	-	TRBJ2-4	TGTGCCAGCAGCGGACAGGGGTCCCTAGCCAAAAACATTCAGTACTTC	CASSGQGSLAKNIQYF
TRBD1	14	TRBV5-1	few	TRBJ2-7	TGCGCCAGCAGTTCCGGGACAGGGGAGGGCGAGCAGTACTTC	CASSSGTGEGEQYF
-	13	TRBV7-9	many	TRBJ2-7	TGTGCCAGCAGCTTTTTCGACAGATACGAGCAGTACTTC	CASSFFDRYEQYF
-	12	TRBV7-2	-	TRBJ2-1	TGTGCCAGCAGCCCGGGATACAATGAGCAGTTCTTC	CASSPGYNEQFF
-	15	TRBV3-1	few	TRBJ2-3	TGTGCCAGCAGCCAAGGAACAGGAGACTCAAATACGCAGTATTTT	CASSQGTGDSNTQYF
-	12	TRBV27	few	TRBJ2-1	TGTGCCAGCAGTTTAAACGGACAAAAGCAGTTCTTC	CASSLNGQKQFF
-	14	TRBV7-9	many	TRBJ1-1	TGTGCCAGCAGCTTAGCGCACAGGCCCACTGAAGCTTTCTTT	CASSLAHRPTEAFF
TRBD1	16	TRBV7-9	few	TRBJ1-6	TGTGCCAGCAGCTCTACACGGACAGGGCAGAATTCACCCCTCCACTTT	CASSSTRTGQNSPLHF
-	13	TRBV10-3	many	TRBJ1-1	TGTGCCATCACCACTGACAAGAACACTGAAGCTTTCTTT	CAITTDKNTEAFF
TRBD2	15	TRBV9	few	TRBJ2-1	TGTGCCAGCAGCGTAGGCGGCGGGAGGAACAATGAGCAGTTCTTC	CASSVGGGRNNEQFF
TRBD1	15	TRBV6-1	few	TRBJ2-7	TGTGCCAGCACCGAGGGACAGGCAGGTTGGCGGGAGCAGTACTTC	CASTEGQAGWREQYF
-	16	TRBV3-1	-	TRBJ2-5	TGTGCCAGCAGCCAAGATCGCCGATCATTCGAAGAGACCCAGTACTTC	CASSQDRRSFEETQYF
-	11	TRBV7-9	-	TRBJ1-2	TGTGCCAGCTGGAACGGGTCGGGCTACACCTTC	CASWNGSGYTF
TRBD2	15	TRBV20-1	-	TRBJ2-1	TGCAGTGCCTCCAACACCGGGACTACCTACAATGAGCAGTTCTTC	CSASNTGTTYNEQFF
-	16	TRBV27	many	TRBJ1-2	TGTGCCAGCAGCGAAGCGGGGTATCTCGAAATGGATGGCTACACCTTC	CASSEAGYLEMDGYTF
TRBD1	14	TRBV10-3	-	TRBJ2-3	TGTGCCATCAGGGACAGGGGAAGCACAGATACGCAGTATTTT	CAIRDRGSTDTQYF
TRBD1	14	TRBV5-1	many	TRBJ1-2	TGCGCCAGCAGCTTGGGGACAGGGGGAAATGGCTACACCTTC	CASSLGTGGNGYTF
TRBD2	15	TRBV20-1	few	TRBJ2-5	TGCAGTGCTAGGTCGACTAGCGGGTCACAAGAGACCCAGTACTTC	CSARSTSGSQETQYF
-	13	TRBV29-1	-	TRBJ2-7	TGCAGCGTGGAGGACAGTGGGATGTACGAGCAGTACTTC	CSVEDSGMYEQYF
-	10	TRBV20-1	few	TRBJ2-3	TGCAGTGCCACCCTAGGTACGCAGTATTTT	CSATLGTQYF
TRBD2	17	TRBV5-5	-	TRBJ2-2	TGTGCCAGCAGCGGAAAACTAGCGGGAGGCCCCCCCGGGGAGCTGTTTTTT	CASSGKLAGGPPGELFF
-	13	TRBV9	-	TRBJ1-6	TGTGCCAGCAGCGCCTCTCCTAGCTCACCCCTCCACTTT	CASSASPSSPLHF
TRBD2	15	TRBV12-3/TRBV12-4	many	TRBJ2-3	TGTGCCAGCAGTTTAAGAGCGGGGGGATTGTATACGCAGTATTTT	CASSLRAGGLYTQYF
-	15	TRBV3-1	few	TRBJ2-2	TGTGCCAGCAGCCAAGGGGACCGAGACACCGGGGAGCTGTTTTTT	CASSQGDRDTGELFF
-	17	TRBV12-3/TRBV12-4	few	TRBJ2-7	TGTGCCAGCAGTCCCCGTCCTAGGGACCAGAGCTCCTACGAGCAGTACTTC	CASSPRPRDQSSYEQYF
-	13	TRBV6-1	many	TRBJ2-7	TGTGCCAGCAGTCCGACTACAAGGGCCCCCCCCTACTTC	CASSPTTRAPPYF
TRBD2	14	TRBV11-1	-	TRBJ2-5	TGTGCCAGCAGTGTGGGTAGCGGGGGAGAGACCCAGTACTTC	CASSVGSGGETQYF
-	15	TRBV29-1	many	TRBJ2-2	TGCAGCGCTTTAGGGGTCGATTCGAACACCGGGGAGCTGTTTTTT	CSALGVDSNTGELFF
TRBD2	14	TRBV20-1	many	TRBJ2-7	TGCAGTGCGACGCGAGCGGGAGGATTCTACGAGCAGTACTTC	CSATRAGGFYEQYF
-	13	TRBV5-5	-	TRBJ2-1	TGTGCCAGCAGCTTGGTTCTCTTATATGAGCAGTTCTTC	CASSLVLLYEQFF
-	13	TRBV5-4	-	TRBJ1-2	TGTGCCAGCAGCTTGGCCCTGGGACGTGGCTACACCTTC	CASSLALGRGYTF
TRBD2	23	TRBV7-7	-	TRBJ2-1	TGTGCCAGCAGCTTAGGAGTGGGACTAGCGGGAGGGCCTTTGCGGGGCTCCTACAATGAGCAGTTCTTC	CASSLGVGLAGGPLRGSYNEQFF
TRBD2	16	TRBV12-3/TRBV12-4	many	TRBJ2-1	TGTGCCAGCAGTTGGGGGAGCGGGGGGGAAAACAATGAGCAGTTCTTC	CASSWGSGGENNEQFF
TRBD1	12	TRBV20-1	few	TRBJ2-1	TGCAGGGTTTCAGGGGGCGGGAATGAGCAGTTCTTC	CRVSGGGNEQFF
-	14	TRBV12-3/TRBV12-4	many	TRBJ2-1	TGTGCCAGCAGGGACGGGAGCGCCTACAATGAGCAGTTCTTC	CASRDGSAYNEQFF
TRBD2	15	TRBV3-1	many	TRBJ2-3	TGTGCCTCCAGGGGCCTAGCGGGTTCCCAGGATACGCAGTATTTT	CASRGLAGSQDTQYF
-	12	TRBV2	many	TRBJ1-2	TGTGCCAGCAGTGAACTGGACTATGGCTACACCTTC	CASSELDYGYTF
-	13	TRBV7-6	-	TRBJ2-1	TGTGCCAGCGGGCTAGCGAGACACAATGAGCAGTTCTTC	CASGLARHNEQFF
TRBD1	16	TRBV7-2	few	TRBJ2-6	TGTGCCAGCAGCCCTGCAGGGGGTCGTGGGGCCAACGTCCTGACTTTC	CASSPAGGRGANVLTF
TRBD1	14	TRBV10-3	-	TRBJ1-2	TGTGCCATCAGTGACTCTACAGGGGATTATGGCTACACCTTC	CAISDSTGDYGYTF
-	12	TRBV9	few	TRBJ2-2	TGTGCCAGCAACCTAGCAGCCGGGGAGCTGTTTTTT	CASNLAAGELFF
TRBD1	15	TRBV6-5	-	TRBJ1-1	TGTGCCAGCAGTTCCCCGGGACAGGCAAACACTGAAGCTTTCTTT	CASSSPGQANTEAFF
TRBD2	14	TRBV12-3/TRBV12-4	many	TRBJ2-3	TGTGCCAGCAGGGGACTAGCGGGGACAGATACGCAGTATTTT	CASRGLAGTDTQYF
TRBD2	14	TRBV20-1	few	TRBJ2-2	TGCAGTGCCAACTTAGCGGGAGGTACCGGGGAGCTGTTTTTT	CSANLAGGTGELFF
TRBD1	15	TRBV5-1	many	TRBJ2-3	TGCGCCAGCAGCTTCAGGGGACAGGGCACAGATACGCAGTATTTT	CASSFRGQGTDTQYF